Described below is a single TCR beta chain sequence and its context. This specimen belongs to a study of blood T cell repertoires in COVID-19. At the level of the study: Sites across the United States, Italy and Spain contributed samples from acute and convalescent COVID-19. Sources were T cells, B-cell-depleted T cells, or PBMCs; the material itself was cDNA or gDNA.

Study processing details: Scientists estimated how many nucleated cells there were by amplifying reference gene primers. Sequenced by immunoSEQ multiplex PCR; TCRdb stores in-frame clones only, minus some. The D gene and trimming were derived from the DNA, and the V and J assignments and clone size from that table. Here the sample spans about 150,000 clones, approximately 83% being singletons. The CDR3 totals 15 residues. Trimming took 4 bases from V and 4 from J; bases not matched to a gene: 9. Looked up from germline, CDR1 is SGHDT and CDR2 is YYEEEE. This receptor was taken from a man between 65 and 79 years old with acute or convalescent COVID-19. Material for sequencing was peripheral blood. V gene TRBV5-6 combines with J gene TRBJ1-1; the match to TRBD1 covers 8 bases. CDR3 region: CASSQTDREVTEAFF. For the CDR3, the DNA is TGTGCCAGCAGCCAAACGGACAGGGAGGTCACTGAAGCTTTCTTT. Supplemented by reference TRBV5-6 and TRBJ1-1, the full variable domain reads DAGVTQSPTHLIKTRGQQVTLRCSPKSGHDTVSWYQQALGQGPQFIFQYYEEEERQRGNFPDRFSGHQFPNYSSELNVNALLLGDSALYLCASSQTDREVTEAFFGQGTRLTVV.